This TCR beta chain was profiled in a study of blood T cell repertoires in COVID-19. Study as a whole: Both acute and convalescent COVID-19 samples were obtained from the United States, Italy and Spain.

Trimming took 4 bases from V and 4 from J, leaving 10 bases between them. Germline V gene lookup returns CDR1 SGHTA and CDR2 FQGTGA. There are 13 residues in the CDR3. Authors' processing steps: From reference gene primer amplification, estimates of nucleated cell counts were derived. The protocol was immunoSEQ multiplex PCR, while the TCRdb copy is restricted to in-frame clones and leaves out a portion. That table gives V, J and clone size, and the DNA gave D and trimming. Among about 260,000 clones listed, around nine tenths were seen once. This clone was observed a handful of times. This chain uses TRBV7-3 with TRBJ1-1; no clear D. The TCR originated in a man aged 35-49 years who had recovered from COVID-19. Material: peripheral blood. The CDR3 loop is CASSSHSATEAFF. The CDR3 DNA reads TGTGCCAGCAGCTCCCACTCCGCCACTGAAGCTTTCTTT.